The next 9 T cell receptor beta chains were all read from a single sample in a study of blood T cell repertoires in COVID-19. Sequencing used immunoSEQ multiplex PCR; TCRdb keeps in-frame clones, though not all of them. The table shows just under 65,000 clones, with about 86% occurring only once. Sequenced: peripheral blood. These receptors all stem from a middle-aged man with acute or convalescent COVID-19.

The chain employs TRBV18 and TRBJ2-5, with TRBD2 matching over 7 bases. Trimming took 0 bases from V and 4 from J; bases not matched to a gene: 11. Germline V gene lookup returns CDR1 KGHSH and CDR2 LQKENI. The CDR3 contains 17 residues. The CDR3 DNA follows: TGTGCCAGCTCACCACCGGGTTCTAGCGGCATAGGAGAGACCCAGTACTTC. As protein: CASSPPGSSGIGETQYF.

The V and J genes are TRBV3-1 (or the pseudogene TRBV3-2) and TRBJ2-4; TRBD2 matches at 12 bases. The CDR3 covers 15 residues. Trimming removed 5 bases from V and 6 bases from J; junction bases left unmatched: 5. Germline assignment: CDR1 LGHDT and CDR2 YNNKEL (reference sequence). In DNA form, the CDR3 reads TGTGCCAGCAGCTCATCGGGACTAGCGGGAAACATTCAGTACTTC. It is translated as CASSSSGLAGNIQYF.

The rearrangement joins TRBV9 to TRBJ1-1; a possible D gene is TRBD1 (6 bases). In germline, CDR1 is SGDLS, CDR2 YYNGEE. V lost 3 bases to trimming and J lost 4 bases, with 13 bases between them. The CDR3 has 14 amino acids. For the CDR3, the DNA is TGTGCCAGCAGCGAAGCACAGGGTGCCACTGAAGCTTTCTTT. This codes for CASSEAQGATEAFF.

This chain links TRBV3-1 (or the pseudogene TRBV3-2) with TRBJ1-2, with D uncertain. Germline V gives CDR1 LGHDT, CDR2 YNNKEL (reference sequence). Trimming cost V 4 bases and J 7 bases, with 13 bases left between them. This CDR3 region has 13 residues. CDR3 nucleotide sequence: TGTGCCAGCAGCCTCACCCGGGAAGGTGGCTACACCTTC. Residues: CASSLTREGGYTF.

CDR3 DNA: TGCGCCAGCAGTGAACTAGCGGGGGGGCATGGGTACAATGAGCAGTTCTTC. It translates to CASSELAGGHGYNEQFF. This chain joins TRBV10-2 and TRBJ2-1; TRBD2 matches 13 bases. V lost 3 bases to trimming and J lost 4 bases; unmatched junction nucleotides: 6. The CDR3 extends over 17 amino acids. Per the germline V gene, CDR1 is WSHSY and CDR2 is SAAADI.

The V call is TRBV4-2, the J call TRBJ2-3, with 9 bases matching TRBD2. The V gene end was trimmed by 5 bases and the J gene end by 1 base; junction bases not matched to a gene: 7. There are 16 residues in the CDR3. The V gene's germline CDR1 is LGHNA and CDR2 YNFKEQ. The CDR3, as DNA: TGTGCCAGCAGCAACTCGCGGGGGGGTGGCACAGATACGCAGTATTTT. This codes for CASSNSRGGGTDTQYF.

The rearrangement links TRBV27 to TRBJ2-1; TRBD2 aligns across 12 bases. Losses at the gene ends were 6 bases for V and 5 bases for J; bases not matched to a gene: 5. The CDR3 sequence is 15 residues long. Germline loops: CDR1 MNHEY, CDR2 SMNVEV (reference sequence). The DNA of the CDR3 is TGTGCCAGCAGCATAGGACTAGCGGGAAACAATGAGCAGTTCTTC. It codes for CASSIGLAGNNEQFF.

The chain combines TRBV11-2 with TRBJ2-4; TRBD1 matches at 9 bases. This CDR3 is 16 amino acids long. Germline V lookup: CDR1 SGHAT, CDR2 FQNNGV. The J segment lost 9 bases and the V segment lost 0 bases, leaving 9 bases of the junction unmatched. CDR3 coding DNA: TGTGCCAGCAGCTTAGATTGGGGACAGGGCAGGACCATTCAGTACTTC. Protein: CASSLDWGQGRTIQYF.

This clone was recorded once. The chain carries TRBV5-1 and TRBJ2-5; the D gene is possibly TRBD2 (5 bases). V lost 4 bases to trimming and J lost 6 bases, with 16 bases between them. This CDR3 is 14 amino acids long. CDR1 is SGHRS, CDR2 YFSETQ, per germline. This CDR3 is CASSPTAGGKTQYF. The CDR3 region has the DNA TGCGCCAGCAGCCCAACTGCGGGTGGGAAGACCCAGTACTTC.